This TCR beta chain was profiled in a study of shared clonotypes between healthy human individuals. None of the donors, who were healthy HIV-negative adults, had recently had acute infections or vaccinations. Scientists sequenced DNA from unsorted PBMC on ten immunoSEQ deep assay plates. Repertoires were generated with immunoSEQ multiplex PCR, while TCRdb's copy carries only in-frame clones and drops some. The repertoire holds more than 450,000 clones, 75% to 85% seen once, with 10% to 15% in the top ten. The sequence came from a woman aged 40 to 55 in good health. Some clones in this sample may be carry-over from other donors' samples. Material for sequencing was PBMCs.

This CDR3 is CASSVVSGGSYNEQFF. The CDR3 DNA reads TGTGCCAGCAGCGTAGTAAGCGGGGGCTCCTACAATGAGCAGTTCTTC. The chain joins TRBV9 to TRBJ2-1; 8 nucleotides match TRBD2. J lost 0 bases, V lost 0 bases, and 2 bases had no gene match. Germline CDR1 and CDR2: SGDLS and YYNGEE. This CDR3 region has 16 residues.